Given below is one T cell receptor beta chain in context. The data originate from a study of blood T cell repertoires in COVID-19. Overall study context: Sites across the United States, Italy and Spain contributed samples from acute and convalescent COVID-19. From T cells, B-cell-depleted T cells, or PBMCs came the material, which was cDNA or gDNA.

Per the authors' pipeline: Estimation of nucleated cell counts relied on the amplification of reference gene primers. Clones were read by immunoSEQ multiplex PCR, and TCRdb kept only the in-frame ones, dropping some. V and J calls and clone size follow that table, whereas D and trimming were derived from the DNA. The sample comprises around 130,000 clones, roughly 84% of which are singletons, and 3.9% rests with the top ten. The CDR3 spans 13 residues. CDR1 and CDR2 (germline): SQVTM, ANQGSEA. V lost 7 bases to trimming and J lost 5 bases; unmatched junction nucleotides: 9. This TCR was recovered from a man between 60 and 75 years old with acute or convalescent COVID-19. V gene TRBV29-1 combines with J gene TRBJ2-5, with 8 bases that match TRBD2. Input material: peripheral blood. The CDR3 region is CSGGLAGGETQYF. CDR3 bases: TGCAGCGGGGGTTTGGCGGGAGGTGAGACCCAGTACTTC.